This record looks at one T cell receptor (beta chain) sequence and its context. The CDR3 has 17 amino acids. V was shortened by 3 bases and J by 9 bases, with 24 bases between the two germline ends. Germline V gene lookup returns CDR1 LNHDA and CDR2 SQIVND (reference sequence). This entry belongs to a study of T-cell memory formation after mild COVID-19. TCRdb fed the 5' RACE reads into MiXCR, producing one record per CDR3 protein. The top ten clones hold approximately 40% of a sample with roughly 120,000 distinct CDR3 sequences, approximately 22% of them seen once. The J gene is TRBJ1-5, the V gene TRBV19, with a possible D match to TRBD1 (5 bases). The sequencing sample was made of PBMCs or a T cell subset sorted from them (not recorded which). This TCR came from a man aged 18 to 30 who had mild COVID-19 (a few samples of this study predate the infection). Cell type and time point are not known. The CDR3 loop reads CASSISVAGSDPRPQHF. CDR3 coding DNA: TGTGCCAGTAGTATCTCAGTTGCAGGGTCAGATCCTAGGCCCCAGCATTTT.